The clone carrying this T cell receptor (beta chain) was seen a handful of times. Its specificity is unknown. Clones were read by immunoSEQ multiplex PCR, and TCRdb kept only the in-frame ones, dropping some. The table has 2,000 to 2,500 clones, 70% to 80% seen once; the top ten hold roughly 15%. CDR1 MGHRA and CDR2 YSYEKL come from the germline V gene. Losses at the gene ends were 0 bases for V and 8 bases for J; bases not matched to a gene: 15. The CDR3 has 17 residues. The data are from a study of coeliac disease. Study-wide findings and caveats: Few TRB amino acid sequences were shared between samples; most were unique.

The sequencing sample was made of lymphocytes from the gut lamina propria. This TCR was sampled from a human donor without celiac disease. The V call is TRBV4-1, the J call TRBJ1-2; TRBD1 agrees at 7 bases. The CDR3 spells CASSQDPLGSDRAGYTF. CDR3 in DNA: TGCGCCAGCAGCCAAGATCCCCTAGGTTCTGACAGGGCAGGCTACACCTTC.